Given below is one T cell receptor (beta chain) in context. Antigen: not known. A read error may account for a junction end that differs from germline. The data stem from a study of cytomegalovirus exposure and HLA in healthy donors. Broader study findings: Across donors, sequencing depth was assumed by presence/absence analyses to be roughly uniform.

The CDR3 runs 14 residues. Germline-derived CDR1 and CDR2 are GTSNPN and SVGIG (reference sequence). Amplification used 60 Vbeta primers and 13 Jbeta primers. Per the study methods: In a later analysis, the count reached some 73 million unique TCR beta chains, with 8.5 million to 14 million shared. Method: immunoSEQ multiplex PCR; TCRdb's copy keeps in-frame clones and lacks some. For V, J and clone size, that table is used; D and trimming come from the DNA. The data show roughly 220,000 clones, with approximately 85% seen just once and around 3% held by the top ten. The chain couples TRBV30 to TRBJ2-2; TRBD2 matches 9 bases. Sequenced: PBMCs. The TCR was taken from a woman aged 40 to 50 in good health and CMV-seronegative. The CDR3 reads CAGRAGGTAGELFF. CDR3 bases: TGCGCCGGGCGCGCGGGAGGGACCGCCGGGGAGCTGTTTTTT.